These 20 T cell receptor beta chains share one sample of origin, sequenced in a study of blood T cell repertoires in COVID-19. Profiling relied on immunoSEQ multiplex PCR, and the TCRdb table lists in-frame clones only, not all of them. The sample consists of about 130,000 clones, about 88% of them appearing once. The sequenced material came from PBMCs or T cells enriched from blood (not recorded which). The receptors derive from a woman in her 50s who had recovered from COVID-19.

In its sample, this clone was seen a few times. CDR3 protein: CASSPTKRDSPLHF. In nucleotides, the CDR3 is TGTGCCAGCAGCCCCACGAAGAGGGATTCACCCCTCCACTTT. The V call is TRBV9, the J call TRBJ1-6; D is undetermined. The ends were cut back, 4 bases at V and 8 bases at J, with 13 bases in the middle. Germline V lookup: CDR1 SGDLS, CDR2 YYNGEE. The CDR3 is 14 amino acids.

The chain is built from TRBV29-1 and TRBJ1-1, with unresolved D. Germline CDR1 SQVTM, CDR2 ANQGSEA. The V end was cut by 4 bases, the J end by 7 bases, with 4 bases between. The length of the CDR3 is 9 residues. CDR3 sequence reads: CSVGGEAFF. Written as DNA, the CDR3 is TGCAGCGTTGGCGGTGAAGCTTTCTTT.

The genes are TRBV11-2 and TRBJ2-7, with D perhaps matching TRBD2 (6 bases). There are 13 residues in the CDR3. V was clipped by 3 bases and J by 2 bases, with 8 bases between them. Per germline, CDR1 SGHAT and CDR2 FQNNGV. This CDR3 reads CASSLGTAYEQYF. The CDR3 DNA reads as TGTGCCAGCAGCTTGGGGACTGCCTACGAGCAGTACTTC.

The genes are TRBV5-6 and TRBJ2-3, with D perhaps matching TRBD2 (5 bases). This CDR3 comprises 15 residues. The V gene lost 6 bases and the J gene lost 15 bases, with 29 bases spanning the gap. The germline V gene has CDR1 SGHDT and CDR2 YYEEEE. Here the CDR3 DNA reads TGTGCCAGCACCCCCGGGGTCTCCACCAGCCTCGTCAGATATTTT. Translated: CASTPGVSTSLVRYF. Full variable domain (outside the CDR3, taken from reference TRBV5-6 and TRBJ2-3): DAGVTQSPTHLIKTRGQQVTLRCSPKSGHDTVSWYQQALGQGPQFIFQYYEEEERQRGNFPDRFSGHQFPNYSSELNVNALLLGDSALYLCASTPGVSTSLVRYFGPGTRLTVL.

This clone has just a few counts. This chain connects TRBV6-2 or TRBV6-3 to TRBJ1-2; TRBD1 might be the D (6 bases). The germline CDR1 and CDR2 sequences are MNHEY and SVGEGT. Trimming left V 6 bases short and J 7 bases short, with 15 bases between. This CDR3 is 13 amino acids long. CDR3 loop: CASSPQGVGGYTF. CDR3 nucleotides: TGTGCCAGCAGCCCACAGGGAGTAGGTGGCTACACCTTC.

The gene calls are TRBV5-1 and TRBJ2-7; D perhaps matches TRBD1 (5 bases). The V end was cut by 3 bases, the J end by 6 bases, with 7 bases between. The CDR3 is 11 amino acids. CDR1 is SGHRS, CDR2 YFSETQ, per germline. In nucleotides, the CDR3 is TGCGCCAGCAGCTCAGGGATCGAGCAGTACTTC. It is translated as CASSSGIEQYF.

The chain combines TRBV19 with TRBJ2-7, with D maybe TRBD2 (6 bases). The CDR3 extends over 15 amino acids. The germline V gene encodes CDR1 LNHDA and CDR2 SQIVND (reference sequence). The V end lost 3 bases, the J end lost 5 bases, and 17 bases lay between the germline ends. The CDR3 bases are TGTGCCAGTAGTATTAGAGGCGGGGCGTTGGACGAGCAGTACTTC. This sequence encodes CASSIRGGALDEQYF.

The gene calls are TRBV19 and TRBJ2-5; maybe TRBD2 (6 bases). Germline CDR1 reads LNHDA; CDR2 reads SQIVND (reference sequence). The germline V and J ends were trimmed by 3 bases and 1 base, with 15 bases remaining between them. This CDR3 contains 16 residues. The CDR3 protein is CASSIGGLGGQETQYF. For the CDR3, the DNA is TGTGCCAGTAGTATTGGGGGACTGGGGGGCCAAGAGACCCAGTACTTC. Complete variable domain (other parts from reference TRBV19 and TRBJ2-5): DGGITQSPKYLFRKEGQNVTLSCEQNLNHDAMYWYRQDPGQGLRLIYYSQIVNDFQKGDIAEGYSVSREKKESFPLTVTSAQKNPTAFYLCASSIGGLGGQETQYFGPGTRLLVL.

This chain connects TRBV7-2 to TRBJ2-1; the D is unclear. The CDR3 totals 16 residues. Germline V lookup: CDR1 SGHTA, CDR2 FQGNSA. The germline V and J ends were trimmed by 2 bases and 2 bases, with 13 bases remaining between them. The chain's CDR3 is CASSLLYSTPYNEQFF. The CDR3, as DNA: TGTGCCAGCAGCTTACTTTACTCTACCCCCTACAATGAGCAGTTCTTC.

This clone was seen only a few times. At one of its ends the junction is not consistent with the germline gene, which may arise from a read error. The rearrangement links TRBV11-2 to TRBJ1-2; D perhaps matches TRBD1 (5 bases). The CDR3 runs to 12 residues. Germline CDR1 is SGHAT and CDR2 is FQNNGV. The CDR3 DNA sequence: TGTGCCAGCAGTCCAGCGGGTGGGGCGATGAGCTTC. Protein: CASSPAGGAMSF. Based on the CDR3 plus reference TRBV11-2 and TRBJ1-2, the full variable domain is EAGVAQSPRYKIIEKRQSVAFWCNPISGHATLYWYQQILGQGPKLLIQFQNNGVVDDSQLPKDRFSAERLKGVDSTLKIQPAKLEDSAVYLCASSPAGGAMSFGSGTRLTVV.

The chain combines TRBV7-2 with TRBJ2-1; 10 nucleotides match TRBD2. V was pared by 5 bases and J by 9 bases, with 10 bases of the junction left unmatched. This CDR3 is built from 15 residues. Germline lookup yields CDR1 SGHTA and CDR2 FQGNSA. The CDR3: CASSQSSGGRVEQFF. The CDR3 DNA reads as TGTGCCAGCAGCCAGAGTAGCGGGGGGCGGGTTGAGCAGTTCTTC.

The chain is built from TRBV27 and TRBJ2-3; 7 bases agree with TRBD1. Trimming cost V 1 base and J 9 bases; bases outside gene matches: 7. This CDR3 region has 14 residues. The V gene's germline CDR1 is MNHEY and CDR2 SMNVEV (reference sequence). CDR3 sequence: CASSLWGTEGTQYF. Written as DNA, the CDR3 is TGTGCCAGCAGTTTATGGGGGACAGAAGGGACGCAGTATTTT.

The chain uses TRBV19 and TRBJ2-1, with 11 bases that match TRBD2. This CDR3 spans 14 amino acids. The V segment lost 6 bases and the J segment 12 bases; nucleotides outside the gene matches: 10. The germline gives CDR1 LNHDA, CDR2 SQIVND (reference sequence). This CDR3 reads CASRSVQLAGGQFF. For the CDR3, the DNA is TGTGCCAGTAGATCGGTACAGCTAGCGGGGGGGCAGTTCTTC.

This clone was seen a single time. The genes are TRBV18 and TRBJ2-3, with 7 bases matching TRBD1. The V segment lost 1 base and the J segment 0 bases; nucleotides outside the gene matches: 4. Germline assignment: CDR1 KGHSH and CDR2 LQKENI. The CDR3 has 16 residues. The CDR3 reads CASSPLAGGSTDTQYF. DNA for the CDR3: TGTGCCAGCTCACCACTCGCAGGGGGTAGCACAGATACGCAGTATTTT.

V usage is TRBV7-9 and J usage is TRBJ2-5; D is perhaps TRBD2 (6 bases). V lost 5 bases and J lost 5, with 18 bases in between. The CDR3 runs 15 residues. CDR1 is SEHNR, CDR2 FQNEAQ, per germline (reference sequence). The CDR3 nucleotides read TGTGCCAGCAGCCGAGCCGCGGGGTTAGGTGAGACCCAGTACTTC. Translation gives CASSRAAGLGETQYF.

The chain couples TRBV7-2 to TRBJ2-3; D is unresolved. With 7 bases removed from V and 6 bases from J, the gap between germline ends came to 8 bases. The germline V gene encodes CDR1 SGHTA and CDR2 FQGNSA. This CDR3 contains 11 residues. The chain's CDR3 is CASTPGDTQYF. The CDR3 region has the DNA TGTGCCAGCACCCCCGGGGATACGCAGTATTTT.

This clone was seen only once. The J gene is TRBJ2-1, the V gene TRBV10-1, with 9 positions matching TRBD2. The CDR3 covers 16 residues. Germline lookup yields CDR1 WNHNN and CDR2 SYGVQD (reference sequence). Germline trimming cut 5 bases from V and 1 base from J; bases unmatched to any gene: 6. CDR3 nucleotide sequence: TGCGCCAGCAGTTACGCTAGCGGGATTTCCTACAATGAGCAGTTCTTC. This translates into CASSYASGISYNEQFF.

V usage is TRBV21-1 and J usage is TRBJ1-5. TRBV21-1 is recorded as a pseudogene. This CDR3 has 17 amino acids. CDR3 sequence: CASSPGSGLNGNQPQHF. CDR3 bases: TGTGCCAGCAGCCCAGGAAGCGGGTTGAACGGCAATCAGCCCCAGCATTTT.

This chain links TRBV9 with TRBJ2-1, with D unresolved. The CDR3 runs to 15 residues. With 4 bases removed from V and 1 base from J, the gap between germline ends came to 12 bases. The germline V gene has CDR1 SGDLS and CDR2 YYNGEE. In DNA form, the CDR3 reads TGTGCCAGCAGCCGTGACATCGGATCCTACAATGAGCAGTTCTTC. This gives the protein CASSRDIGSYNEQFF.

A remark on this clone: Germline is not matched at one junction end, which may reflect a read error. The V gene is TRBV6-2 or TRBV6-3, the J gene TRBJ2-7; 11 bases align to TRBD1. This CDR3 has 14 residues. The V gene's germline CDR1 is MNHEY and CDR2 SVGEGT. The CDR3 spells CASSPGGQGDKTGF. DNA for the CDR3: TGTGCCAGCAGTCCGGGGGGACAGGGGGACAAGACGGGCTTC.